A selection of T cell receptor beta chains follows, all from one sample in a study of cytomegalovirus exposure and HLA in healthy donors. Method: immunoSEQ multiplex PCR; TCRdb's copy keeps in-frame clones and lacks some. The data contain some 99,000 clones, roughly 79% of them singletons. The specimen was PBMCs. All receptors come from a woman aged 25 to 45 in good health and CMV-seronegative. Each CDR3 is given with its conserved first and last residue. The D gene is left open where the match is weak. Part of the rows lack a size; the others show once, few, many or a class for expanded clones.

abundance: few
j_gene: TRBJ2-7
len: 17
v_gene: TRBV11-2
d_gene: TRBD1
CDR3nt: TGTGCCAGCAGCTTAGCGGGGGCCGGGACAGGGGGCAACGAGCAGTACTTC
CDR3aa: CASSLAGAGTGGNEQYF

abundance: NA
j_gene: TRBJ2-1
len: 13
v_gene: TRBV19
d_gene: NA
CDR3nt: TGTGCCAGTAGTCCGACTAGTATCGATGAGCAGTTCTTC
CDR3aa: CASSPTSIDEQFF

abundance: NA
j_gene: TRBJ1-5
len: 15
v_gene: TRBV27
d_gene: NA
CDR3nt: TGTGCCAGCAGTAGCCAGTCGGCGGGCAATCAGCCCCAGCATTTT
CDR3aa: CASSSQSAGNQPQHF

abundance: NA
j_gene: TRBJ2-7
len: 18
v_gene: TRBV5-1
d_gene: TRBD2
CDR3nt: TGCGCCAGCAGCTTATCTCCGGGAGGGAGTAGTTCACTCTACGAGCAGTACTTC
CDR3aa: CASSLSPGGSSSLYEQYF

abundance: NA
j_gene: TRBJ2-2
len: 21
v_gene: TRBV28
d_gene: TRBD2
CDR3nt: TGTGCCAGCAGTTTGCTTCCGGGTAGGACTAGCGGGAGAGGGAACACCGGGGAGCTGTTTTTT
CDR3aa: CASSLLPGRTSGRGNTGELFF

abundance: NA
j_gene: TRBJ2-7
len: 15
v_gene: TRBV19
d_gene: TRBD2
CDR3nt: TGTGCCAGTAGACAAAGACTAGCGGGAGGCTACGAGCAGTACTTC
CDR3aa: CASRQRLAGGYEQYF

abundance: NA
j_gene: TRBJ2-2
len: 15
v_gene: TRBV4-1
d_gene: NA
CDR3nt: TGCGCCAGCAGTCGAGGCACCGGGAGTACCGGGGAGCTGTTTTTT
CDR3aa: CASSRGTGSTGELFF

abundance: NA
j_gene: TRBJ2-3
len: 19
v_gene: TRBV7-9
d_gene: TRBD2
CDR3nt: TGTGCCAGCAGCTTTGGGGGGGGTGGGGCGCACACCTCAGGAGATACGCAGTATTTT
CDR3aa: CASSFGGGGAHTSGDTQYF

abundance: once
j_gene: TRBJ2-7
len: 13
v_gene: TRBV6-1
d_gene: TRBD1
CDR3nt: TGTGCCAGCAGTGGGCACAGGGGGTACGAGCAGTACTTC
CDR3aa: CASSGHRGYEQYF

abundance: NA
j_gene: TRBJ2-2
len: 15
v_gene: TRBV6-6
d_gene: TRBD1
CDR3nt: TGTGCCAGCATAAGGGGGCGCGGTAACACCGGGGAGCTGTTTTTT
CDR3aa: CASIRGRGNTGELFF

abundance: NA
j_gene: TRBJ2-1
len: 17
v_gene: TRBV11-2
d_gene: TRBD2
CDR3nt: TGTGCCAGCAGCTTAGATTCGGGAGGGATCTTCTTGGGTGAGCAGTTCTTC
CDR3aa: CASSLDSGGIFLGEQFF